This TCR beta chain is drawn from a study of spatial heterogeneity in lung cancer. Germline assignment: CDR1 SGDLS and CDR2 YYNGEE. V gave up 4 bases and J gave up 0 bases; unmatched junction bases: 10. The length of the CDR3 is 17 residues. Time point defined: sample taken at primary tumor resection. Whole RNA obtained from tumor, nontumor lung or frozen PBMC underwent sequencing without sorting. The donor group consisted of 55 to 85 patients who had untreated, early-stage non-small cell lung cancer. MiXCR, run by TCRdb on the 5' RACE reads, gives a single entry per CDR3 protein. The profile covers tens of thousands of distinct CDR3 sequences, with around 5% appearing a single time and 25% to 30% taken by the ten largest.

This TCR was recovered from a female donor with early-stage non-small cell lung cancer. The gene calls are TRBV9 and TRBJ2-1, with 7 bases that match TRBD2. The sample here was PBMCs, taken at surgery. Written as DNA, the CDR3 is TGTGCCAGCAGCCAAAACCCGGGAGGCCGCTCCTACAATGAGCAGTTCTTC. Its translation is CASSQNPGGRSYNEQFF.